This T cell receptor beta chain was observed in a study of blood T cell repertoires in COVID-19. Overall study context: The origin of the acute and convalescent COVID-19 samples was the United States, Italy and Spain.

Source study methods: Amplifying reference gene primers gave estimates of nucleated cell counts. TCRdb's copy holds only in-frame clones and misses some; the assay was immunoSEQ multiplex PCR. That table is the source of V, J and clone size, and D and trimming were worked out from the DNA. The data contain fewer than 250,000 clones, roughly 80% of them singletons. From germline, CDR1 is KGHSH and CDR2 LQKENI. This CDR3 region has 16 residues. Trimming cost V 3 bases and J 2 bases, with 14 bases left between them. The gene calls are TRBV18 and TRBJ2-4; D is uncertain. The source of this sequence is a woman in her fifties or sixties who had been exposed to COVID-19. The sequenced sample was PBMCs or T cells enriched from blood (not recorded which). As DNA, the CDR3 is TGTGCCAGCTCACCGTCCCGAAGCACCACCAAAAACATTCAGTACTTC. As protein: CASSPSRSTTKNIQYF.